This is a list of T cell receptor beta chains from one sample in a study of blood T cell repertoires in COVID-19. The repertoire was sequenced with immunoSEQ multiplex PCR; TCRdb's copy has only in-frame clones and lacks some. The sample records more than 200,000 clones, roughly nine tenths being singletons. The sample comprised PBMCs or T cells enriched from blood (not recorded which). The source is a woman aged 25 to 39 with acute COVID-19. Each CDR3 is given with its conserved first and last residue. D genes are given only for firm matches. Expanded clones are given a class, and other clones once, few, many or no size at all.

D gene	V gene	J gene	clone size	CDR3 protein	CDR3 DNA
TRBD2	TRBV12-3/TRBV12-4	TRBJ2-3	once	CASRGGDTQYF	TGTGCCAGCAGGGGGGGGGATACGCAGTATTTT
TRBD1	TRBV28	TRBJ1-6	NA	CASSFPGDRGGRGSPLHF	TGTGCCAGCAGTTTTCCCGGGGACAGGGGAGGACGCGGTTCACCCCTCCACTTT
TRBD1	TRBV2	TRBJ1-1	NA	CASSGGTGGSTEAFF	TGTGCCAGCAGTGGCGGGACAGGGGGTAGCACTGAAGCTTTCTTT
NA	TRBV7-3	TRBJ1-6	NA	CASSSSGANSPLHF	TGTGCCAGCAGCTCTTCCGGAGCTAATTCACCCCTCCACTTT
TRBD1	TRBV15	TRBJ2-1	NA	CATSPGDRDAHEQFF	TGTGCCACCAGCCCCGGGGACAGGGACGCCCATGAGCAGTTCTTC
NA	TRBV5-1	TRBJ2-3	NA	CASSLDLSDTQYF	TGCGCCAGCAGCTTGGATTTATCAGATACGCAGTATTTT
NA	TRBV19	TRBJ1-5	NA	CASSRGVSNQPQHF	TGTGCCAGTAGTCGGGGGGTAAGCAATCAGCCCCAGCATTTT
NA	TRBV12-3/TRBV12-4	TRBJ1-6	NA	CASSQNSPLHF	TGTGCCAGCAGCCAAAATTCACCCCTCCACTTT
NA	TRBV7-8	TRBJ2-3	NA	CASSLVGGARTDTQYF	TGTGCCAGCAGCTTAGTCGGGGGAGCTCGCACAGATACGCAGTATTTT
NA	TRBV10-1	TRBJ1-1	NA	CAARHQLRYTEAFF	TGCGCCGCTCGACACCAGCTAAGGTACACTGAAGCTTTCTTT
TRBD1	TRBV27	TRBJ1-5	NA	CASSFRRGSQPQHF	TGTGCCAGCAGTTTCCGCAGGGGGAGCCAGCCCCAGCATTTT
NA	TRBV6-5	TRBJ2-7	once	CASTNTPGTEQYF	TGTGCCAGCACCAACACCCCCGGGACAGAGCAGTACTTC
TRBD2	TRBV5-6	TRBJ2-2	NA	CASSRLAENTGELFF	TGTGCCAGCAGCCGACTAGCGGAGAACACCGGGGAGCTGTTTTTT
NA	TRBV7-9	TRBJ2-4	once	CASSLAGPVNIQYF	TGTGCCAGCAGCTTAGCGGGGCCAGTAAACATTCAGTACTTC
NA	TRBV6-1	TRBJ2-1	NA	CASSEAMSSYNEQFF	TGTGCCAGCAGTGAAGCGATGAGCTCCTACAATGAGCAGTTCTTC
TRBD1	TRBV18	TRBJ2-7	NA	CASSPSTGDFDEQYF	TGTGCCAGCTCACCATCAACAGGGGATTTCGACGAGCAGTACTTC
NA	TRBV2	TRBJ1-6	once	CASRSQGNYNSPLHF	TGTGCCAGCAGATCACAGGGCAACTATAATTCACCCCTCCACTTT
TRBD1	TRBV20-1	TRBJ2-1	NA	CSASPLRQGRSYNEQFF	TGCAGTGCTAGTCCATTGAGACAGGGCCGCTCCTACAATGAGCAGTTCTTC
NA	TRBV11-3	TRBJ2-1	NA	CASSLGTTSYNEQFF	TGTGCCAGCAGCTTAGGTACAACCTCCTACAATGAGCAGTTCTTC
TRBD1	TRBV9	TRBJ1-4	NA	CASSASPGQGNEKLFF	TGTGCCAGCAGCGCGAGCCCGGGACAGGGAAATGAAAAACTGTTTTTT
NA	TRBV30	TRBJ2-2	NA	CAWSVNTGELFF	TGTGCCTGGAGTGTTAATACCGGGGAGCTGTTTTTT
TRBD1	TRBV5-5	TRBJ2-3	NA	CASSQLGTAGTDTQYF	TGTGCCAGCAGCCAGCTTGGGACAGCGGGCACAGATACGCAGTATTTT
TRBD1	TRBV6-5	TRBJ2-2	NA	CASRQGGSTGELFF	TGTGCCAGCAGACAGGGGGGTAGTACCGGGGAGCTGTTTTTT
NA	TRBV6-5	TRBJ1-3	NA	CASTLQISSGNTIYF	TGTGCCAGCACCCTCCAAATTAGCTCTGGAAACACCATATATTTT
TRBD1	TRBV30	TRBJ1-1	NA	CAWTGGADTEAFF	TGTGCCTGGACAGGGGGCGCCGACACTGAAGCTTTCTTT
NA	TRBV21-1	TRBJ2-5	NA	CASSHWDRPSQETQYF	TGTGCCAGCAGCCACTGGGACAGACCCTCGCAAGAGACCCAGTACTTC
NA	TRBV2	TRBJ1-5	NA	CASSGRNTLGAQHF	TGTGCCAGCAGTGGGAGGAACACCCTCGGGGCCCAGCATTTT
NA	TRBV28	TRBJ1-1	NA	CASSPPGSGGPEAFF	TGTGCCAGCAGTCCCCCGGGGTCCGGAGGACCTGAAGCTTTCTTT
NA	TRBV21-1	TRBJ2-1	NA	CASSNGTGAYNEQFF	TGTGCCAGCAGCAACGGGACAGGGGCGTACAATGAGCAGTTCTTC
NA	TRBV29-1	TRBJ1-1	NA	CSDGLLNTEAFF	TGCAGCGATGGACTGCTGAACACTGAAGCTTTCTTT
NA	TRBV6-5	TRBJ2-3	NA	CASLGRGTDTQYF	TGTGCCAGCCTTGGCAGGGGCACAGATACGCAGTATTTT
NA	TRBV2	TRBJ1-1	NA	CASSAAGGGNTEAFF	TGTGCCAGCAGCGCAGCCGGCGGGGGGAACACTGAAGCTTTCTTT
NA	TRBV6-5	TRBJ1-1	NA	CASEGRDTEAFF	TGTGCCAGTGAGGGGAGGGACACTGAAGCTTTCTTT
NA	TRBV2	TRBJ1-6	few	CASSEQGPQAGSPLHF	TGTGCCAGCAGTGAGCAGGGGCCCCAGGCCGGTTCACCCCTCCACTTT
NA	TRBV5-1	TRBJ2-7	NA	CASSLGANRGLAISYEQYF	TGCGCCAGCAGCTTGGGAGCCAACCGCGGGCTAGCGATATCCTACGAGCAGTACTTC
TRBD2	TRBV2	TRBJ2-7	NA	CASSVGLAGPYEQYF	TGTGCCAGCAGTGTGGGACTAGCGGGGCCCTACGAGCAGTACTTC
NA	TRBV14	TRBJ2-1	NA	CASSDRLSFSSYNEQFF	TGTGCCAGCAGTGACAGGCTTTCCTTTAGCTCCTACAATGAGCAGTTCTTC
NA	TRBV20-1	TRBJ2-5	NA	CSASDLGHLQETQYF	TGCAGTGCTAGTGACCTGGGACACCTCCAAGAGACCCAGTACTTC
TRBD2	TRBV9	TRBJ2-3	NA	CASSPQLARLDTQYF	TGTGCCAGCAGCCCCCAACTAGCGAGGTTAGATACGCAGTATTTT
TRBD1	TRBV4-1	TRBJ2-1	NA	CASSGMSTGQGNGNEQFF	TGCGCCAGCAGCGGGATGTCGACGGGACAGGGTAACGGCAATGAGCAGTTCTTC
TRBD2	TRBV6-5	TRBJ2-1	NA	CASSYSSSGRRNEQFF	TGTGCCAGCAGTTACTCTTCTAGCGGGAGAAGGAATGAGCAGTTCTTC
TRBD1	TRBV13	TRBJ1-4	NA	CASSRSDRGGEKLFF	TGTGCCAGCTCAAGATCCGACAGGGGAGGGGAAAAACTGTTTTTT
NA	TRBV19	TRBJ2-3	NA	CASQRWGSRSDTQYF	TGTGCCAGCCAAAGGTGGGGCAGTAGGTCAGATACGCAGTATTTT
NA	TRBV30	TRBJ2-1	NA	CAWRLTSSLHNEQFF	TGTGCCTGGAGACTTACTAGCTCCCTTCACAATGAGCAGTTCTTC
NA	TRBV11-1	TRBJ1-2	NA	CASSWGGARYGYTF	TGTGCCAGCAGCTGGGGGGGCGCGAGATATGGCTACACCTTC
TRBD2	TRBV14	TRBJ2-7	NA	CASSRRTSVTYEQYF	TGTGCCAGCAGCAGGAGGACTAGCGTTACCTACGAGCAGTACTTC
NA	TRBV27	TRBJ2-3	NA	CASALVDTDTQYF	TGTGCCAGTGCGTTAGTTGACACAGATACGCAGTATTTT
TRBD2	TRBV28	TRBJ2-2	NA	CASRFPSGAPGELFF	TGTGCCAGCAGGTTCCCTAGCGGGGCCCCCGGGGAGCTGTTTTTT
NA	TRBV29-1	TRBJ2-5	few	CSVEAYQETQYF	TGCAGCGTTGAAGCGTACCAAGAGACCCAGTACTTC
NA	TRBV20-1	TRBJ1-1	NA	CSARGATEAFF	TGCAGTGCTAGAGGTGCGACTGAAGCTTTCTTT
TRBD1	TRBV5-1	TRBJ1-2	NA	CASSPRGQNYGYTF	TGCGCCAGCAGCCCCCGGGGACAGAACTATGGCTACACCTTC
TRBD2	TRBV2	TRBJ2-5	NA	CASSSAGWSETQYF	TGTGCCAGCAGTTCAGCGGGGTGGAGTGAGACCCAGTACTTC
TRBD2	TRBV5-6	TRBJ2-7	NA	CASSAGGYEQYF	TGTGCCAGCAGCGCGGGGGGCTACGAGCAGTACTTC
NA	TRBV19	TRBJ2-3	NA	CASSVTGSDGTDTQYF	TGTGCCAGTAGTGTTACTGGTAGCGACGGCACAGATACGCAGTATTTT
TRBD1	TRBV19	TRBJ1-2	NA	CASSTDRAGYGYTF	TGTGCCAGTAGTACCGACAGGGCCGGCTATGGCTACACCTTC